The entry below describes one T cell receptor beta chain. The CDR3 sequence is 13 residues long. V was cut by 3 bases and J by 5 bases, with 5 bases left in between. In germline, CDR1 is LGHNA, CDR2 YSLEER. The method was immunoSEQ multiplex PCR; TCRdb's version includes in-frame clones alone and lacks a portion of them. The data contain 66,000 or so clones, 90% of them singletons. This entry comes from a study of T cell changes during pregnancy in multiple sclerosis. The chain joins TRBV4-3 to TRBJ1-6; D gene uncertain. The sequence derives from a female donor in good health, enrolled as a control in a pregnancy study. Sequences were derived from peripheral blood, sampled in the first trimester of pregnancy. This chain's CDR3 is CASSQSDNSPLHF. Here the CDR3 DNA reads TGCGCCAGCAGCCAGAGCGATAATTCACCCCTCCACTTT.